A single TCR beta chain is shown here with its context. Its specificity is not known. The sample comes from a study of cytomegalovirus exposure and HLA in healthy donors. Study conclusions and caveats: An analysis done earlier found most TCR beta V segments productive about 90% or about 30% of the time.

Primers: 60 Vbeta forward and 13 Jbeta reverse. Clones were sequenced by immunoSEQ multiplex PCR, and TCRdb holds only the in-frame ones, with some missing. The sample lists 150,000 to 200,000 clones, roughly 80% occurring once. CDR1 is SGHTA, CDR2 FQGNSA, per germline. V was clipped by 4 bases and J by 2 bases; unmatched bases: 5. This CDR3 spans 15 amino acids. The sequence was collected from a boy aged 5-17 years in good health and CMV-seronegative. The source material was PBMCs. The J gene is TRBJ2-7, the V gene TRBV7-2; 10 bases agree with TRBD1. CDR3 coding DNA: TGTGCCAGCAGCTGGAGGACAGGGGGGACCTACGAGCAGTACTTC. Translated: CASSWRTGGTYEQYF.